A selection of T cell receptor beta chains follows, all from one sample in a study of T-cell reconstitution after alpha-beta-depleted transplantation in children. TCRdb fed the PCR reads into MiXCR, producing one record per CDR3 protein. Of hundreds of thousands of distinct CDR3 sequences listed, 15% to 20% are singletons. The sample in question was PBMCs, mostly from graft donor cells, obtained 360 days after TCRalphabeta/CD19-depleted stem cell transplant. The receptors stem from a male patient younger than 18 who had a stem cell transplant for acute lymphoblastic leukemia, so the T cells may come from the graft donor. The CDR3 runs from the conserved cysteine through the conserved F or W. A D gene is named only where the DNA matches it firmly. The listing skips clone size in some rows; elsewhere it reads once, few, many or a size class.

TRBJ2-7	.	TRBV27	few	TGTGCCAGCAGTTTGAGGGCCCCGTCATCCTACGAGCAGTACTTC	CASSLRAPSSYEQYF
TRBJ1-6	.	TRBV14	few	TGTGCCAGCAGCGGCCGTTGGGGAGGGAATTCACCCCTCCACTTT	CASSGRWGGNSPLHF
TRBJ2-3	.	TRBV7-3	few	TGTGCCAGCAGTAGGGGGAACACAGATACGCAGTATTTT	CASSRGNTDTQYF
TRBJ2-2	.	TRBV19	few	TGTGCCACGACAGATTCTCCCGGGGAGCTGTTTTTT	CATTDSPGELFF
TRBJ2-1	.	TRBV5-5	.	TGTGCCAGCAGCTTGGCCAGGGTAGGTATGGGGCAGTTCTTC	CASSLARVGMGQFF
TRBJ2-1	TRBD2	TRBV5-1	.	TGCGCCAGCAGCTTGGAGGGACTAGCGGGATACAATGAGCAGTTCTTC	CASSLEGLAGYNEQFF
TRBJ2-7	.	TRBV15	.	TGTGCCACCAGCAGAGGGACAGAACCTAGGAAGCAGTACTTC	CATSRGTEPRKQYF
TRBJ2-1	TRBD2	TRBV12-3/TRBV12-4	many	TGTGCCAGCAGTGCCAAGGGGACTAGCTTCTACAATGAGCAGTTCTTC	CASSAKGTSFYNEQFF
TRBJ1-2	TRBD1	TRBV5-1	.	TGCGCCAGCAGCTTGGTAGGGACAGGGCATGGCTACACCTTC	CASSLVGTGHGYTF
TRBJ2-1	TRBD2	TRBV5-1	.	TGCGCCAGCAGCCCAGGGGGACTAGCGAAATACAATGAGCAGTTCTTC	CASSPGGLAKYNEQFF
TRBJ2-7	TRBD2	TRBV5-1	.	TGCGCCAGCAGCTCCCCTAGCGGATACTCCTACGAGCAGTACTTC	CASSSPSGYSYEQYF
TRBJ2-5	.	TRBV6-2/TRBV6-3	few	TGTGCCAGCAGGCAGGTGGTGGAGACCCAGTACTTC	CASRQVVETQYF